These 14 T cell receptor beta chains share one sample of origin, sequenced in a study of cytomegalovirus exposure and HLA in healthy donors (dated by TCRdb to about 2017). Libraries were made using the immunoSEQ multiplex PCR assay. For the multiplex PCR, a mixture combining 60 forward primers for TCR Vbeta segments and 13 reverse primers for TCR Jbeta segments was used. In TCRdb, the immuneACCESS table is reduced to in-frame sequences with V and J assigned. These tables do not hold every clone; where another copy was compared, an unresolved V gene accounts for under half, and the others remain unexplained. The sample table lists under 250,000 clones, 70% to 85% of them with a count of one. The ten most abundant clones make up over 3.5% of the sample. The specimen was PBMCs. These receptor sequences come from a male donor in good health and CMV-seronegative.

This chain's CDR3 is CASSIEGTSGVPYNEQFF. In DNA, the CDR3 is TGTGCCAGTAGTATAGAGGGGACTAGCGGAGTTCCCTACAATGAGCAGTTCTTC. The rearrangement links TRBV19 to TRBJ2-1; 11 positions match TRBD2. Germline V gene sequence: CDR1 LNHDA, CDR2 SQIVND (reference sequence). CDR3 length: 18 amino acids. Unmatched junction bases numbered 6, after V lost 0 bases and J lost 2 bases.

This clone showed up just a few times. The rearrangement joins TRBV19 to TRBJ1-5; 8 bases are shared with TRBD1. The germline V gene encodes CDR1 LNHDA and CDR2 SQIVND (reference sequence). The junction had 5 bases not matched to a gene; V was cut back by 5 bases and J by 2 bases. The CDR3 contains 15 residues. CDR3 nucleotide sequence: TGTGCCAGTAGTTTCGACAGGGGTGGCAATCAGCCCCAGCATTTT. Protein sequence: CASSFDRGGNQPQHF.

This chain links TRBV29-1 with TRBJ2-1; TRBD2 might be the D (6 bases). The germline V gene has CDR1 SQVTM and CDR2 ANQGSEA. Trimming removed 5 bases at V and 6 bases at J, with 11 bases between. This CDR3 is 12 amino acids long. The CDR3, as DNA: TGCAGCGTTAGGGCAGCGGGCAATGAGCAGTTCTTC. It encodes CSVRAAGNEQFF.

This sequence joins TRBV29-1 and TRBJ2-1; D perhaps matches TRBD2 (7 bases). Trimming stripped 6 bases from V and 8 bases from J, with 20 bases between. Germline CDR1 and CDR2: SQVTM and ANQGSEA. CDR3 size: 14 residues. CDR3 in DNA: TGCAGCGTCCTTGGAGGGGGGGAAGGTGATGAGCAGTTCTTC. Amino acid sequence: CSVLGGGEGDEQFF.

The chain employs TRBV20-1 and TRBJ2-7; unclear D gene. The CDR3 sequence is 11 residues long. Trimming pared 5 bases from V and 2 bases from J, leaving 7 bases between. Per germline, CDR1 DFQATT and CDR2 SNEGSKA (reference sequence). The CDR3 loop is CSAVQTYEQYF. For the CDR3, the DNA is TGCAGTGCTGTTCAGACCTACGAGCAGTACTTC.

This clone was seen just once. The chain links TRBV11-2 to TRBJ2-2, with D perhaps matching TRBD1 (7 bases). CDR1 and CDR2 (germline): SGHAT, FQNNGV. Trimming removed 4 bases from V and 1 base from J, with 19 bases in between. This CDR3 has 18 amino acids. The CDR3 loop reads CASSSRGVGTENTGELFF. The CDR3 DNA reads TGTGCCAGCAGCTCCAGGGGGGTAGGGACAGAGAACACCGGGGAGCTGTTTTTT. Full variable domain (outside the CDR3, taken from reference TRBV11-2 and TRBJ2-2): EAGVAQSPRYKIIEKRQSVAFWCNPISGHATLYWYQQILGQGPKLLIQFQNNGVVDDSQLPKDRFSAERLKGVDSTLKIQPAKLEDSAVYLCASSSRGVGTENTGELFFGEGSRLTVL.

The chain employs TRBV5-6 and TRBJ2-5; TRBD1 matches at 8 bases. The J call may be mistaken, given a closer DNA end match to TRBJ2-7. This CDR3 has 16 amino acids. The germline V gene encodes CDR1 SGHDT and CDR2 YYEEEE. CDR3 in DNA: TGTGCCAGCAGCTTGGTTAGGACAGGGCGGTACTACGAGCAGTACTTC. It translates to CASSLVRTGRYYEQYF.

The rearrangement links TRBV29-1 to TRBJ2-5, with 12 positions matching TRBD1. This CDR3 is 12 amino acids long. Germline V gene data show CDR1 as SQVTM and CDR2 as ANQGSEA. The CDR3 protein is CSGDRGHETQYF. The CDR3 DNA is TGCAGTGGGGACAGGGGGCATGAGACCCAGTACTTC.

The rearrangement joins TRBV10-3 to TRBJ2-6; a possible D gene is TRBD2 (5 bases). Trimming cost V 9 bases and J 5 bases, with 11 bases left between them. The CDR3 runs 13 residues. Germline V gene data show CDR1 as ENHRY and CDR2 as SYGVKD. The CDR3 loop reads CAIEPDWANVLTF. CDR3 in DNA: TGTGCCATAGAGCCGGACTGGGCCAACGTCCTGACTTTC.

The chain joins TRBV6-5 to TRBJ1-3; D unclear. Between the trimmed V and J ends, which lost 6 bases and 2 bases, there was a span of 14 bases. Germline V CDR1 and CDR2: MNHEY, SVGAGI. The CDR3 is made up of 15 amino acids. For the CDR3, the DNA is TGTGCCAGCAGGGTTGGGTACCAGGCTGGAAACACCATATATTTT. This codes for CASRVGYQAGNTIYF.

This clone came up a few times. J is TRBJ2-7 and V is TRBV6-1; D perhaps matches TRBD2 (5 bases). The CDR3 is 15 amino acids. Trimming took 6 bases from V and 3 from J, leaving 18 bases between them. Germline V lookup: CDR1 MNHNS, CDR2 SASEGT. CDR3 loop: CASRPGVYSGYEQYF. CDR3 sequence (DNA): TGTGCCAGCAGGCCCGGGGTGTACAGTGGCTACGAGCAGTACTTC.

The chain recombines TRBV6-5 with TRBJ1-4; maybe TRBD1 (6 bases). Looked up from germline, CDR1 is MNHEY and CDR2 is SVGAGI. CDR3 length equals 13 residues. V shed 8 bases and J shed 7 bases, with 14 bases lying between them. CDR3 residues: CASRTDVGEKLFF. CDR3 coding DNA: TGTGCCAGCCGGACAGACGTTGGTGAAAAACTGTTTTTT.

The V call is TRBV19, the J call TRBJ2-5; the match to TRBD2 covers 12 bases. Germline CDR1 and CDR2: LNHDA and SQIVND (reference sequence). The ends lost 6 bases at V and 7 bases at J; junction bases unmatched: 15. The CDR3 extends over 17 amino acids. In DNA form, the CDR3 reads TGTGCCAGTAGCTCACGGACTAGCGGGATAAGTCTGAGGACCCAGTACTTC. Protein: CASSSRTSGISLRTQYF.

CDR3 DNA: TGTGCCAGCAGCCTTCAGGGGCAGGTTCACGAGCAGTACTTC. The encoded protein is CASSLQGQVHEQYF. V usage is TRBV5-4 and J usage is TRBJ2-7; possible D gene TRBD1, 6 bases. Germline V CDR1 and CDR2: SGHNT, YYREEE (reference sequence). CDR3 length: 14 amino acids. The germline V and J ends were trimmed by 4 bases and 5 bases, with 16 bases remaining between them.